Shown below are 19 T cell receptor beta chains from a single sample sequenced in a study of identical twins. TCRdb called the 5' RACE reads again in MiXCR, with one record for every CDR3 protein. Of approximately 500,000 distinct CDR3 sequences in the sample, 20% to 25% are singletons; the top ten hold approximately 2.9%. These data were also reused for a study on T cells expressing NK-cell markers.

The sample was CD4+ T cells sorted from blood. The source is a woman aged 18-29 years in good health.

This CDR3 reads CASSLGRNWKAFF. The CDR3 DNA follows: TGTGCCAGCAGTTTAGGTAGGAACTGGAAAGCTTTCTTT. This rearrangement joins TRBV12-3 or TRBV12-4 to TRBJ1-1; D is uncertain. The CDR3 spans 13 residues. The V end was cut by 1 base, the J end by 9 bases, with 12 bases between.

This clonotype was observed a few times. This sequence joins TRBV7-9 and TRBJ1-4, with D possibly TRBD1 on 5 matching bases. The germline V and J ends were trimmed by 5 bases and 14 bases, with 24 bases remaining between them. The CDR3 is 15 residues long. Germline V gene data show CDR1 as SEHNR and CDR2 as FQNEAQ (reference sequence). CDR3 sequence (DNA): TGTGCCAGCAGCGGTCGGGGAGGGGCGAGTTTAGGGCTGTTTTTT. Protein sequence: CASSGRGGASLGLFF.

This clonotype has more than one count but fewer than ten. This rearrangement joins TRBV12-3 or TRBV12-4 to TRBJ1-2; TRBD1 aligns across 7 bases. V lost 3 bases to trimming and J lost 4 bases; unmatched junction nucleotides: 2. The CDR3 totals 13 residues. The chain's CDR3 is CASSLTGIYGYTF. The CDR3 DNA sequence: TGTGCCAGCAGTTTGACAGGGATCTATGGCTACACCTTC.

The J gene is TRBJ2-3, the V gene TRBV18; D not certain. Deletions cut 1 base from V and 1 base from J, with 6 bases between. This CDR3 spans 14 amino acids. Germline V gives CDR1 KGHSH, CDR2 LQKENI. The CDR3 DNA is TGTGCCAGCTCACCACAGGCGGGCACAGATACGCAGTATTTT. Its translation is CASSPQAGTDTQYF.

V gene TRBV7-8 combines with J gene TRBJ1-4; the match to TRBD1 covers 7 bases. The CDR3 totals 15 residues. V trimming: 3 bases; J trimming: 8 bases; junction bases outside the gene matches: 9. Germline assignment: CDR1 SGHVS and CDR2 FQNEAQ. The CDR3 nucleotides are TGTGCCAGCAGCTTCAACAGGGGAGGTGGAGAAAAACTGTTTTTT. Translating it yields CASSFNRGGGEKLFF.

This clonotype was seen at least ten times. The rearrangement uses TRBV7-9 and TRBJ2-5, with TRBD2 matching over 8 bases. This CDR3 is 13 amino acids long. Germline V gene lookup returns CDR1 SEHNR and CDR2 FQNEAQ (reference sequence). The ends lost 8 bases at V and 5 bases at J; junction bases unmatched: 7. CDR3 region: CASSGTSTETQYF. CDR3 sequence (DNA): TGTGCCAGCTCCGGGACTAGTACTGAGACCCAGTACTTC.

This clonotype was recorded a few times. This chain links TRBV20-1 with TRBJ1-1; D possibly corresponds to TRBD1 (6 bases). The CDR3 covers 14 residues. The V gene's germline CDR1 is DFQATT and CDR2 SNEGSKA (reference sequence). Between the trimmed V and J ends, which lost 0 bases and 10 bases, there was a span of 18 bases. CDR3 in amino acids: CSARDLGGPGTAFF. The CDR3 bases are TGCAGTGCTAGAGACCTCGGGGGGCCAGGGACAGCTTTCTTT.

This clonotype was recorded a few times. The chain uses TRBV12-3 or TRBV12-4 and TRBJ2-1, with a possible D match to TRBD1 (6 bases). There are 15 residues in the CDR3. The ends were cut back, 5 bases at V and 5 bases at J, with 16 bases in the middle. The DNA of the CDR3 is TGTGCCAGCAGTAGATCACAGGGACCAAACAATGAGCAGTTCTTC. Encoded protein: CASSRSQGPNNEQFF.

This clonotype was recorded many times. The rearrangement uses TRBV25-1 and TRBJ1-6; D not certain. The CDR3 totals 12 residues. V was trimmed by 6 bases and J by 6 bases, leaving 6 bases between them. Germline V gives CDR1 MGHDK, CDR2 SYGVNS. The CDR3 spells CASRVTNSPLHF. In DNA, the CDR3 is TGTGCCAGCAGGGTCACTAATTCACCCCTCCACTTT.

This CDR3 reads CATSREPRGDNEQFF. The CDR3 nucleotides read TGTGCCACCAGCAGGGAACCCCGGGGAGACAATGAGCAGTTCTTC. The J gene is TRBJ2-1, the V gene TRBV15; the D gene is possibly TRBD2 (5 bases). V lost 3 bases to trimming and J lost 5 bases, with 14 bases between them. The CDR3 has 15 amino acids. Germline assignment: CDR1 LNHNV and CDR2 YYDKDF (reference sequence).

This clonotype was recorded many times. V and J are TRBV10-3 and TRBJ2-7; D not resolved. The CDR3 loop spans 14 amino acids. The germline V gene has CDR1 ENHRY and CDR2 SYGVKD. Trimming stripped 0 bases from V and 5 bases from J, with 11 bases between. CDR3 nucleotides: TGTGCCATCAGTGAGTCGAAGGTACTCCACGAGCAGTACTTC. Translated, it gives CAISESKVLHEQYF.

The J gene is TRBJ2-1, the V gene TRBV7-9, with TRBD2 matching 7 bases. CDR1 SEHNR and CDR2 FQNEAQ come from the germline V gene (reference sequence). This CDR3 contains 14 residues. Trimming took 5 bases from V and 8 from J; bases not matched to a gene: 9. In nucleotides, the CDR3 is TGTGCCAGCAGCGGAACCGGGACTACAGATGAGCAGTTCTTC. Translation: CASSGTGTTDEQFF.

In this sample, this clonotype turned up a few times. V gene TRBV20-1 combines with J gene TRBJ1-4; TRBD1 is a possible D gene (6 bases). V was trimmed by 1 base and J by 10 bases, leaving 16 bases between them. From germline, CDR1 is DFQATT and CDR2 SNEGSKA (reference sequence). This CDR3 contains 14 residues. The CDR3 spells CSARGGQGMGKLFF. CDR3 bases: TGCAGTGCTAGAGGGGGGCAGGGGATGGGAAAACTGTTTTTT.

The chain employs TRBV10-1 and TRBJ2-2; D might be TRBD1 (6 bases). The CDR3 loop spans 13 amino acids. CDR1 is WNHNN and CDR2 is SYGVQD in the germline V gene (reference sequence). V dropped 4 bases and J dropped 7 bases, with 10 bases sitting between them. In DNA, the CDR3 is TGCGCCAGCAGTGTCTCACAGGGCGGGGAGCTGTTTTTT. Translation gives CASSVSQGGELFF.

As DNA, the CDR3 is TGTGCCACCAGCAGAGTAAACAGGGAACAGACCCAGTACTTC. This codes for CATSRVNREQTQYF. The chain joins TRBV15 to TRBJ2-5, with a weak D call TRBD1 (6 bases). This CDR3 is built from 14 residues. Germline V gene data show CDR1 as LNHNV and CDR2 as YYDKDF (reference sequence). The V end was cut by 1 base, the J end by 6 bases, with 12 bases between.

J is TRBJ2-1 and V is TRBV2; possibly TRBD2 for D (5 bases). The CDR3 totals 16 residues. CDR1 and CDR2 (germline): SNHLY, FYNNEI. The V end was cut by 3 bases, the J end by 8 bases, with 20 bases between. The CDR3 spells CASSDLGLARSHEQFF. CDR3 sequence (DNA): TGTGCCAGCAGTGATTTAGGCCTAGCTAGGTCCCATGAGCAGTTCTTC.

CDR3 residues: CAVRGVADTQYF. CDR3 DNA: TGTGCCGTTAGAGGGGTGGCAGATACGCAGTATTTT. This chain joins TRBV10-3 and TRBJ2-3; D tentatively reads TRBD1 or TRBD2 (5 bases each). The CDR3 sequence is 12 residues long. Trimming pared 11 bases from V and 4 bases from J, leaving 13 bases between. CDR1 ENHRY and CDR2 SYGVKD come from the germline V gene.

The chain's CDR3 is CASRPEIGTVYEQYF. The CDR3 bases are TGCGCCAGCAGGCCCGAAATCGGGACAGTCTACGAGCAGTACTTC. The rearrangement uses TRBV10-2 and TRBJ2-7, with TRBD1 matching over 7 bases. The germline CDR1 and CDR2 sequences are WSHSY and SAAADI. This CDR3 comprises 15 residues. Trimming cost V 6 bases and J 3 bases; bases outside gene matches: 11.

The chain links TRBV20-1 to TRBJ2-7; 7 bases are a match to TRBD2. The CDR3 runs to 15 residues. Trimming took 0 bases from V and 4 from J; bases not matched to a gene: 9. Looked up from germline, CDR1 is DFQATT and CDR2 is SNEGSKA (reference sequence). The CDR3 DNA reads TGCAGTGCTAGAGATGTAGCGGGCAAATTTTACGAGCAGTACTTC. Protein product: CSARDVAGKFYEQYF.